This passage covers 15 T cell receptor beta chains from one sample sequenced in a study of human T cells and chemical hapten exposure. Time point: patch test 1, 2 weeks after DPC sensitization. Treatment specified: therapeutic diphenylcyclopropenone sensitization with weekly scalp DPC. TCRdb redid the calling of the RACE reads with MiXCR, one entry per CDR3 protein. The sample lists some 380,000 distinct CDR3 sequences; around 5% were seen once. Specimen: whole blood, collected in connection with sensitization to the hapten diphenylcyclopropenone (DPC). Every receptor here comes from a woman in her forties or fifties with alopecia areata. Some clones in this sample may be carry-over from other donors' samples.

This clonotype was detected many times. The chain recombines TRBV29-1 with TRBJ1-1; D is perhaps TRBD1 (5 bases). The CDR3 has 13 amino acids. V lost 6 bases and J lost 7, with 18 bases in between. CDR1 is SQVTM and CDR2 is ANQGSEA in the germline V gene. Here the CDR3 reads CSVKTGGSNEAFF. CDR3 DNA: TGCAGCGTGAAAACGGGGGGTTCAAATGAAGCTTTCTTT. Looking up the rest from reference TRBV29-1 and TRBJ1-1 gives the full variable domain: SAVISQKPSRDICQRGTSLTIQCQVDSQVTMMFWYRQQPGQSLTLIATANQGSEATYESGFVIDKFPISRPNLTFSTLTVSNMSPEDSSIYLCSVKTGGSNEAFFGQGTRLTVV.

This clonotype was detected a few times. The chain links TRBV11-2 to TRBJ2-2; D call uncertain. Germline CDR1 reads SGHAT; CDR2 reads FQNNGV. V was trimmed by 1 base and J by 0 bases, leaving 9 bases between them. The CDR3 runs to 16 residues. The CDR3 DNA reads TGTGCCAGCAGCTTAGGGGATTTCGCGAACACCGGGGAGCTGTTTTTT. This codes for CASSLGDFANTGELFF.

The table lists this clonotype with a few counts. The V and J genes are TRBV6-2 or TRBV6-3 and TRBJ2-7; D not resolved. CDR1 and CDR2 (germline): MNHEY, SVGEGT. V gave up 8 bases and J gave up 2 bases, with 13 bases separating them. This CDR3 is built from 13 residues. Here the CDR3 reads CASLDPAAYEQYF. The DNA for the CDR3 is TGTGCCAGCCTCGACCCGGCAGCCTACGAGCAGTACTTC.

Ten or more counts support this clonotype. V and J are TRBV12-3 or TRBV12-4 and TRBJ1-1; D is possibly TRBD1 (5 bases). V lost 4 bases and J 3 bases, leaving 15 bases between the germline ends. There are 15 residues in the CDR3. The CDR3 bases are TGTGCCAGCAGTTCCGGGCAGGGCCAATACACTGAAGCTTTCTTT. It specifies CASSSGQGQYTEAFF.

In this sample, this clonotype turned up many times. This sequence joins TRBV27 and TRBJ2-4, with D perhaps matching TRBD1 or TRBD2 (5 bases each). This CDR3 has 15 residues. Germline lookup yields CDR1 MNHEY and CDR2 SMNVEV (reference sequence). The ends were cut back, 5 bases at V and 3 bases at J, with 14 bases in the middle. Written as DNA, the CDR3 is TGTGCCAGCAGTCCGCTGACAGAGGGCAAAAACATTCAGTACTTC. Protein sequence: CASSPLTEGKNIQYF.

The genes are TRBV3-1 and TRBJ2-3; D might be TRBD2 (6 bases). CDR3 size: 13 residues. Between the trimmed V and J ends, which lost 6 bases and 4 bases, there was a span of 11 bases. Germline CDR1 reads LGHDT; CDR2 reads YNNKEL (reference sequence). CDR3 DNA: TGTGCCAGCAGTCCTATAGCGGCAGATACGCAGTATTTT. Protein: CASSPIAADTQYF.

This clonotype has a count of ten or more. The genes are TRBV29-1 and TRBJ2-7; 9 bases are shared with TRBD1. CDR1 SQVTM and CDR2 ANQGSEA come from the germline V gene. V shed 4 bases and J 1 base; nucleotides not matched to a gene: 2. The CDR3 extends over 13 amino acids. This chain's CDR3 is CSVGTGESYEQYF. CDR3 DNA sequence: TGCAGCGTTGGGACAGGGGAGTCCTACGAGCAGTACTTC.

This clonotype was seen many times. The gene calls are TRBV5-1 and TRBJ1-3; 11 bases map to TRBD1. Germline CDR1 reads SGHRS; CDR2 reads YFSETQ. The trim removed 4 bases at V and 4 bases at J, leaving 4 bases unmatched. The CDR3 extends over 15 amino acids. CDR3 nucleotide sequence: TGCGCCAGCAGCCCGGACAGGGGGCCAGGAAACACCATATATTTT. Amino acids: CASSPDRGPGNTIYF.

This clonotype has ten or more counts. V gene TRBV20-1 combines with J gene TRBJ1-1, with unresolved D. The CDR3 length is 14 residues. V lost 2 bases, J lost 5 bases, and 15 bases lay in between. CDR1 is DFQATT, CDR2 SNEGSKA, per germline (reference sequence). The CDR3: CSARPRYVGTEAFF. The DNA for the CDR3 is TGCAGTGCTAGACCCCGATATGTAGGTACTGAAGCTTTCTTT.

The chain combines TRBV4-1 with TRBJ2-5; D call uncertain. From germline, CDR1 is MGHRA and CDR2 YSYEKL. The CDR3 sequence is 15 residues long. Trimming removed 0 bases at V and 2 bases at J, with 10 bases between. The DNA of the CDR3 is TGCGCCAGCAGCCAAGATCGCCACTCGCAAGAGACCCAGTACTTC. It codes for CASSQDRHSQETQYF.

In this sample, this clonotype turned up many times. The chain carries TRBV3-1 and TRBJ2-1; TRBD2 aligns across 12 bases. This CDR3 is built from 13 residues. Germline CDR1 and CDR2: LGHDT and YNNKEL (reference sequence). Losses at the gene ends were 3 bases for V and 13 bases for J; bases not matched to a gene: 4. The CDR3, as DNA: TGTGCCAGCAGCCAGACGACTAGCGGGAGCCAGTTCTTC. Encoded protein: CASSQTTSGSQFF.

The CDR3 here is CAWSGGPGELFF. For the CDR3, the DNA is TGTGCCTGGAGTGGAGGCCCCGGGGAGCTGTTTTTT. The rearrangement links TRBV30 to TRBJ2-2, with D unresolved. The CDR3 is made up of 12 amino acids. V shed 1 base and J shed 6 bases, with 6 bases lying between them. CDR1 GTSNPN and CDR2 SVGIG come from the germline V gene (reference sequence).

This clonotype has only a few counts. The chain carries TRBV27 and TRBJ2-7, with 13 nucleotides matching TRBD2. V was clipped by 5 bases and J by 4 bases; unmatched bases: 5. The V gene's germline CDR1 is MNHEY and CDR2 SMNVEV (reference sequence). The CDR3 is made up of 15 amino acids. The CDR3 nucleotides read TGTGCCAGCAGTCCGGGACTAGCGGGATTGTACGAGCAGTACTTC. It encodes CASSPGLAGLYEQYF.

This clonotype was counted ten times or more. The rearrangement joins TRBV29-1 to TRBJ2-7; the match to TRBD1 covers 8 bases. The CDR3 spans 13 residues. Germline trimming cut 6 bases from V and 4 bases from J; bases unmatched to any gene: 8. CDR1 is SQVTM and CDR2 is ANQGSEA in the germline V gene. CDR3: CSVTGTGGYEQYF. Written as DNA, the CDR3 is TGCAGCGTCACCGGGACAGGCGGATACGAGCAGTACTTC.

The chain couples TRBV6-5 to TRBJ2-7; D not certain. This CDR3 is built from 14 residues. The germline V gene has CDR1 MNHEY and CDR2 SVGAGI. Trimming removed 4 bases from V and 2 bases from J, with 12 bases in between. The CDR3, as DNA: TGTGCCAGCAGTTTTTTGAATAGCCCCTACGAGCAGTACTTC. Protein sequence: CASSFLNSPYEQYF.